The rows below give T cell receptor beta chains drawn from one sample of a study of beta chain features in type 1 diabetes. TCRdb's copy holds only in-frame clones and misses some; the assay was immunoSEQ multiplex PCR. This table has 300,000 to 400,000 clones, less than 15% appearing once. What was sequenced was naive CD4+ T cells from blood. Receptors were obtained from a young woman with type 1 diabetes. Each CDR3 is given with its conserved first and last residue. D genes are given only for firm matches. Expanded clones get a size class; other rows say once, few or many, or leave the size out.

V,D,J,size,length,CDR3,DNA
TRBV27,-,TRBJ1-5,-,12,CASSFQGQPQHF,TGTGCCAGCAGTTTCCAGGGTCAGCCCCAGCATTTT
TRBV7-2,TRBD2,TRBJ2-1,-,16,CASSLFGTSSYNEQFF,TGTGCCAGCAGCTTATTCGGGACTAGCTCCTACAATGAGCAGTTCTTC
TRBV7-2,-,TRBJ2-1,-,18,CASSSIPVRPRTYNEQFF,TGTGCCAGCAGCTCCATCCCAGTCCGCCCCCGAACCTACAATGAGCAGTTCTTC
TRBV9,TRBD2,TRBJ2-1,few,17,CASSPGLAASSYNEQFF,TGTGCCAGCAGCCCCGGACTAGCGGCCAGCTCCTACAATGAGCAGTTCTTC
TRBV4-3,-,TRBJ2-5,few,13,CASSARIGETQYF,TGCGCCAGCAGTGCCCGAATCGGGGAGACCCAGTACTTC
TRBV19,TRBD1,TRBJ2-2,-,16,CASSAGTGTNTGELFF,TGTGCCAGTAGCGCCGGGACAGGCACAAACACCGGGGAGCTGTTTTTT
TRBV18,TRBD1,TRBJ1-1,-,13,CASSGTVNTEAFF,TGTGCCAGCTCCGGGACAGTTAACACTGAAGCTTTCTTT
TRBV30,-,TRBJ1-1,few,15,CAWSVLPATQAEAFF,TGTGCCTGGAGTGTACTGCCAGCAACTCAGGCTGAAGCTTTCTTT
TRBV5-1,TRBD2,TRBJ2-1,-,14,CASKAGEANNEQFF,TGCGCCAGCAAAGCGGGAGAGGCCAACAATGAGCAGTTCTTC
TRBV19,TRBD2,TRBJ2-1,few,16,CASSGLASGNYNEQFF,TGTGCCAGTAGTGGCCTCGCTAGCGGGAATTACAATGAGCAGTTCTTC
TRBV7-9,TRBD1,TRBJ1-5,few,15,CASSLGTGPNQPQHF,TGTGCCAGCAGCTTAGGGACAGGCCCCAATCAGCCCCAGCATTTT
TRBV18,TRBD1,TRBJ2-3,few,16,CASSQQGALGTDTQYF,TGTGCCAGCTCACAACAGGGGGCGCTCGGCACAGATACGCAGTATTTT
TRBV29-1,TRBD1,TRBJ2-5,-,12,CSATGGGETQYF,TGCAGCGCGACAGGGGGTGGGGAGACCCAGTACTTC
TRBV30,TRBD1,TRBJ2-2,-,15,CAWMAQGVATGELFF,TGTGCCTGGATGGCGCAGGGGGTCGCGACCGGGGAGCTGTTTTTT
TRBV18,TRBD1,TRBJ1-2,-,13,CASSRTGDAGYTF,TGTGCCAGCTCACGGACAGGTGATGCTGGCTACACCTTC
TRBV30,-,TRBJ1-1,few,12,CAWSSGFNEAFF,TGTGCCTGGAGTTCAGGGTTTAATGAAGCTTTCTTT
TRBV7-2,-,TRBJ2-1,few,15,CASSPNTLSYNEQFF,TGTGCCAGCAGCCCGAACACGTTGTCCTACAATGAGCAGTTCTTC
TRBV10-2,TRBD1,TRBJ2-1,-,13,CASSGPGGDEQFF,TGCGCCAGCAGTGGCCCAGGGGGCGATGAGCAGTTCTTC
TRBV9,-,TRBJ2-2,-,13,CASSDRNTGELFF,TGTGCCAGCAGCGACAGGAACACCGGGGAGCTGTTTTTT
TRBV25-1,TRBD1,TRBJ2-1,few,14,CASSATGGYNEQFF,TGTGCCAGCAGTGCAACAGGGGGATACAATGAGCAGTTCTTC
TRBV18,-,TRBJ1-2,few,14,CASSPQDSNYGYTF,TGTGCCAGCTCGCCACAAGACAGTAACTATGGCTACACCTTC
TRBV5-4,TRBD2,TRBJ2-1,few,15,CASSLQTSNLDEQFF,TGTGCCAGCAGCTTACAGACTAGCAATTTGGATGAGCAGTTCTTC
TRBV6-5,-,TRBJ2-2,-,13,CASQGIQGGELFF,TGTGCCAGCCAGGGGATACAGGGTGGGGAGCTGTTTTTT
TRBV9,-,TRBJ2-7,-,14,CASSVGTPGTEQYF,TGTGCCAGCAGCGTAGGTACCCCCGGGACAGAGCAGTACTTC
TRBV18,-,TRBJ2-5,-,15,CASSPREDSRETQYF,TGTGCCAGCTCCCCTCGGGAGGACAGTCGGGAGACCCAGTACTTC
TRBV4-2,-,TRBJ1-5,-,16,CASSRTDGESNQPQHF,TGTGCCAGCAGCCGTACTGATGGAGAGAGCAATCAGCCCCAGCATTTT
TRBV12-5,-,TRBJ2-4,-,16,CASGLGRAGAKNIQYF,TGTGCTAGTGGTTTGGGCAGGGCTGGGGCCAAAAACATTCAGTACTTC
TRBV19,TRBD2,TRBJ2-1,few,14,CASSTGLAGIEQFF,TGTGCCAGTAGTACTGGACTAGCGGGAATTGAGCAGTTCTTC
TRBV7-2,TRBD1,TRBJ1-2,-,14,CASSYRDRAAGYTF,TGTGCCAGCAGCTACCGGGACAGGGCGGCGGGCTACACCTTC
TRBV6-1,-,TRBJ1-1,-,14,CASRDSRTNTEAFF,TGTGCCAGCAGGGACAGTCGGACGAACACTGAAGCTTTCTTT
TRBV29-1,TRBD2,TRBJ2-1,-,15,CSVAKGGRVYNEQFF,TGCAGCGTTGCTAAGGGCGGGAGGGTCTACAATGAGCAGTTCTTC
TRBV20-1,-,TRBJ1-1,few,10,CSASSAEAFF,TGCAGTGCTAGTTCCGCTGAAGCTTTCTTT
TRBV29-1,TRBD1,TRBJ1-1,few,17,CSVGVYGIGQGDTEAFF,TGCAGCGTTGGGGTTTACGGTATAGGACAGGGGGACACTGAAGCTTTCTTT
TRBV9,TRBD1,TRBJ2-1,-,16,CASSVGGTGQLNEQFF,TGTGCCAGCAGCGTAGGTGGGACGGGACAGCTCAATGAGCAGTTCTTC
TRBV9,-,TRBJ1-2,few,14,CASSVGTANYGYTF,TGTGCCAGCAGCGTAGGGACTGCAAACTATGGCTACACCTTC
TRBV7-9,-,TRBJ2-7,few,13,CASSTGKGFEQYF,TGTGCCAGCAGCACAGGGAAAGGGTTCGAGCAGTACTTC
TRBV18,-,TRBJ2-7,few,13,CASSPGSSYEQYF,TGTGCCAGCTCACCAGGGAGCTCCTACGAGCAGTACTTC
TRBV7-6,-,TRBJ1-3,-,16,CASSLAVTSSGNTIYF,TGTGCCAGCAGCTTAGCAGTGACTTCCTCTGGAAACACCATATATTTT
TRBV4-1,TRBD2,TRBJ2-7,few,14,CASSQAGGTYEQYF,TGCGCCAGCAGCCAAGCGGGAGGCACCTACGAGCAGTACTTC
TRBV5-1,TRBD2,TRBJ2-1,-,17,CASSWGLAAFSYNEQFF,TGCGCCAGCAGCTGGGGACTAGCGGCCTTCTCCTACAATGAGCAGTTCTTC
TRBV7-9,TRBD2,TRBJ2-5,-,16,CASSLTRRGGQETQYF,TGTGCCAGCAGCCTGACCCGGCGGGGGGGCCAAGAGACCCAGTACTTC
TRBV7-2,TRBD1,TRBJ2-1,few,18,CASSFPGTRDRVYNEQFF,TGTGCCAGCAGCTTTCCTGGCACCCGGGACAGGGTATACAATGAGCAGTTCTTC
TRBV30,TRBD2,TRBJ2-5,-,15,CAWSGSGLAEETQYF,TGTGCCTGGAGCGGGTCCGGACTAGCGGAAGAGACCCAGTACTTC
TRBV9,TRBD2,TRBJ2-5,-,15,CASSYGLAGRETQYF,TGTGCCAGCAGCTACGGACTAGCGGGACGGGAGACCCAGTACTTC
TRBV7-6,-,TRBJ2-3,few,17,CASSLAGPRVQIDTQYF,TGTGCCAGCAGCTTAGCCGGGCCCAGGGTCCAGATTGATACGCAGTATTTT